Listed here are 29 T cell receptor beta chains from one sample, sequenced in a study of blood T cell repertoires in COVID-19. Sequencing was performed with immunoSEQ multiplex PCR; in TCRdb, only in-frame clones are kept and a portion is missing. The table records more than 300,000 clones, 88% of them present only once. Sample: PBMCs or T cells enriched from blood (not recorded which). These receptors came from a woman in her late teens or twenties who had recovered from COVID-19.

V is TRBV12-3 or TRBV12-4 and J is TRBJ1-1; TRBD1 matches 9 bases. The CDR3 runs to 13 residues. V shed 7 bases and J 8 bases; nucleotides not matched to a gene: 8. CDR3 sequence (DNA): TGTGCCAGCACCATACAGGGGGCGCGGGAAGCTTTCTTT. Residues: CASTIQGAREAFF.

This clone was observed a handful of times. This chain uses TRBV6-5 with TRBJ2-7; perhaps TRBD1 as D (6 bases). CDR3 length: 14 amino acids. Trimming removed 5 bases at V and 4 bases at J, with 15 bases between. Germline V lookup: CDR1 MNHEY, CDR2 SVGAGI. The CDR3 DNA reads TGTGCCAGCAGTCACCTTGACAGGACGTACGAGCAGTACTTC. Translation: CASSHLDRTYEQYF.

There are a few counts of this clone. Other DNA variants within this sample encode the same CDR3. The J gene is TRBJ1-3, the V gene TRBV18, with TRBD1 identical over 7 bases. Germline trimming cut 2 bases from V and 0 bases from J; bases unmatched to any gene: 4. Looked up from germline, CDR1 is KGHSH and CDR2 is LQKENI. CDR3 length: 16 residues. In DNA form, the CDR3 reads TGTGCCAGCTCACCAGGGACAGCCATCTCTGGAAACACCATATATTTT. It encodes CASSPGTAISGNTIYF.

The chain combines TRBV19 with TRBJ1-3; TRBD1 might be the D (6 bases). Germline CDR1 is LNHDA and CDR2 is SQIVND (reference sequence). Trimming pared 8 bases from V and 4 bases from J, leaving 27 bases between. The CDR3 spans 18 residues. CDR3 residues: CASYTPARIRTGGNTIYF. Here the CDR3 DNA reads TGTGCCAGTTACACGCCCGCGAGGATACGAACAGGGGGAAACACCATATATTTT.

This clone appeared a single time. This rearrangement joins TRBV30 to TRBJ1-1; the match to TRBD1 covers 9 bases. This CDR3 comprises 14 residues. Germline CDR1 GTSNPN, CDR2 SVGIG (reference sequence). The CDR3, as DNA: TGTGCTTCGACGCCGGGACAGGGATGGCCTGAAGCTTTCTTT. Amino acids: CASTPGQGWPEAFF.

This clone was found once. The chain carries TRBV7-9 and TRBJ2-5, with 9 bases matching TRBD1. The CDR3 extends over 17 amino acids. Germline CDR1 SEHNR, CDR2 FQNEAQ (reference sequence). Trimming removed 3 bases from V and 4 bases from J; junction bases left unmatched: 12. This CDR3 reads CASSFWLLTGGTETQYF. CDR3 sequence (DNA): TGTGCCAGCAGCTTCTGGCTTCTGACAGGGGGAACAGAGACCCAGTACTTC.

The rearrangement joins TRBV11-1 to TRBJ2-5, with D possibly being TRBD1 (5 bases). The CDR3 consists of 12 residues. The germline gives CDR1 SGHAT, CDR2 FQDESV (reference sequence). The V end was cut by 1 base, the J end by 7 bases, with 7 bases between. DNA of the CDR3: TGTGCCAGCAGCTTAGTGGGGCGGACCCAGTACTTC. Its translation is CASSLVGRTQYF.

The CDR3 DNA follows: TGTGCCAGCAGTGACTCCGGGGGTGTTAGCGGGACAACCGACTACGAGCAGTACTTC. It codes for CASSDSGGVSGTTDYEQYF. The chain combines TRBV6-4 with TRBJ2-7; the match to TRBD2 covers 8 bases. Trimming cost V 0 bases and J 3 bases; bases outside gene matches: 16. This CDR3 is built from 19 residues. The germline V gene has CDR1 MRHNA and CDR2 SNTAGT.

V and J are TRBV5-1 and TRBJ2-5; 8 positions match TRBD1. Germline V CDR1 and CDR2: SGHRS, YFSETQ. This CDR3 spans 15 amino acids. V was pared by 1 base and J by 2 bases, with 4 bases of the junction left unmatched. The CDR3 nucleotides are TGCGCCAGCAGCTTGATCGGACAGGGACAAGAGACCCAGTACTTC. Translation: CASSLIGQGQETQYF.

This sequence joins TRBV30 and TRBJ2-2, with TRBD1 as a possible D gene (6 bases). The germline gives CDR1 GTSNPN, CDR2 SVGIG (reference sequence). The CDR3 has 15 amino acids. Trimming removed 2 bases at V and 5 bases at J, with 15 bases between. CDR3 nucleotides: TGTGCCTGGAGTTTCGCTCCTAGGGGGACCGGGGAGCTGTTTTTT. It codes for CAWSFAPRGTGELFF. Full variable domain (rest looked up from reference TRBV30 and TRBJ2-2): SQTIHQWPATLVQPVGSPLSLECTVEGTSNPNLYWYRQAAGRGLQLLFYSVGIGQISSEVPQNLSASRPQDRQFILSSKKLLLSDSGFYLCAWSFAPRGTGELFFGEGSRLTVL.

The chain recombines TRBV4-1 with TRBJ2-3, with a weak D call TRBD2 (5 bases). CDR3 size: 16 residues. Looked up from germline, CDR1 is MGHRA and CDR2 is YSYEKL. Trimming left V 5 bases short and J 0 bases short, with 15 bases between. CDR3 sequence (DNA): TGCGCCAGCAGCGTTAGAGCGGCCGTTAGCACAGATACGCAGTATTTT. Translation: CASSVRAAVSTDTQYF.

The chain employs TRBV6-2 or TRBV6-3 and TRBJ2-7, with 9 bases aligning to TRBD2. The CDR3 spans 16 residues. Germline V CDR1 and CDR2: MNHEY, SVGEGT. V was pared by 2 bases and J by 2 bases, with 7 bases of the junction left unmatched. The DNA for the CDR3 is TGTGCCAGCAGTTACGAGCCTAGCGGGGTCCCCTACGAGCAGTACTTC. It is translated as CASSYEPSGVPYEQYF.

The chain uses TRBV18 and TRBJ1-3, with D tentatively TRBD1 (5 bases). Looked up from germline, CDR1 is KGHSH and CDR2 is LQKENI. The ends were cut back, 0 bases at V and 2 bases at J, with 8 bases in the middle. The CDR3 covers 15 residues. The CDR3 region has the DNA TGTGCCAGCTCACCACCTTCAGGGACTGGAAACACCATATATTTT. As protein: CASSPPSGTGNTIYF. The full variable domain, with the rest looked up from reference TRBV18 and TRBJ1-3, is NAGVMQNPRHLVRRRGQEARLRCSPMKGHSHVYWYRQLPEEGLKFMVYLQKENIIDESGMPKERFSAEFPKEGPSILRIQQVVRGDSAAYFCASSPPSGTGNTIYFGEGSWLTVV.

The sample holds one count of this clone. The V and J genes are TRBV5-1 and TRBJ2-3; 14 nucleotides agree with TRBD2. Trimming cost V 4 bases and J 5 bases; bases outside gene matches: 6. This CDR3 has 16 amino acids. Germline V gives CDR1 SGHRS, CDR2 YFSETQ. Written as DNA, the CDR3 is TGCGCCAGCAGCGTACGACTAGCGGGGGGGAGAGATACGCAGTATTTT. Translated: CASSVRLAGGRDTQYF.

The gene calls are TRBV19 and TRBJ2-7, with a possible D match to TRBD2 (7 bases). V lost 3 bases and J lost 4, with 16 bases in between. The germline gives CDR1 LNHDA, CDR2 SQIVND (reference sequence). The CDR3 spans 15 residues. In nucleotides, the CDR3 is TGTGCCAGTAGTATGGACAGTGGGAGGGAGTACGAGCAGTACTTC. Its protein is CASSMDSGREYEQYF.

The chain joins TRBV6-6 to TRBJ2-1; 10 nucleotides align to TRBD2. The J segment lost 8 bases and the V segment lost 2 bases, leaving 3 bases of the junction unmatched. This CDR3 spans 14 amino acids. Germline CDR1 reads MNHNY; CDR2 reads SVGAGI (reference sequence). The CDR3 sequence: CASSYSGGADEQFF. For the CDR3, the DNA is TGTGCCAGCAGTTACAGCGGGGGGGCCGATGAGCAGTTCTTC.

The genes are TRBV10-3 and TRBJ2-2; 8 bases are a match to TRBD1. V was pared by 9 bases and J by 0 bases, with 6 bases of the junction left unmatched. The CDR3 extends over 15 amino acids. The V gene's germline CDR1 is ENHRY and CDR2 SYGVKD. The DNA of the CDR3 is TGTGCCATACGACCGGGACAGGCGAACACCGGGGAGCTGTTTTTT. Translating it yields CAIRPGQANTGELFF.

The V call is TRBV4-1, the J call TRBJ1-5, with D possibly being TRBD1 (6 bases). CDR3 length: 14 amino acids. V was clipped by 2 bases and J by 6 bases, with 11 bases between them. CDR1 and CDR2 from the germline V gene are MGHRA and YSYEKL. The CDR3 is CASSQLGAGQPQHF. The CDR3 coding sequence is TGCGCCAGCAGCCAATTGGGGGCGGGTCAGCCCCAGCATTTT.

The chain recombines TRBV19 with TRBJ2-1; no clear D. The length of the CDR3 is 12 residues. The V end was cut by 5 bases, the J end by 5 bases, with 7 bases between. Germline loops: CDR1 LNHDA, CDR2 SQIVND (reference sequence). The CDR3 here is CASSPLDNEQFF. CDR3 coding DNA: TGTGCCAGTAGTCCACTTGACAATGAGCAGTTCTTC.

V and J are TRBV10-1 and TRBJ2-7, with 7 nucleotides matching TRBD1. Per germline, CDR1 WNHNN and CDR2 SYGVQD (reference sequence). This CDR3 region has 13 residues. V dropped 8 bases and J dropped 1; count of bases not matched to a gene: 5. DNA of the CDR3: TGCGCCAGCTCCGGGACAGTTTCCTACGAGCAGTACTTC. This sequence encodes CASSGTVSYEQYF.

The chain carries TRBV7-6 and TRBJ1-5; 12 bases match TRBD1. V was pared by 5 bases and J by 6 bases, with 5 bases of the junction left unmatched. The length of the CDR3 is 15 residues. Germline lookup yields CDR1 SGHVS and CDR2 FNYEAQ. The CDR3, as DNA: TGTGCCAGCAGCCCGGGACAGGGGGCGATTCAGCCCCAGCATTTT. It specifies CASSPGQGAIQPQHF.

This chain uses TRBV3-1 (or the pseudogene TRBV3-2) with TRBJ2-1, with a tentative D call TRBD2 (5 bases). This CDR3 is 15 amino acids long. V was pared by 1 base and J by 4 bases, with 11 bases between. The germline V gene encodes CDR1 LGHDT and CDR2 YNNKEL (reference sequence). DNA of the CDR3: TGTGCCAGCAGCCAAGTCGGGAAAAAATACAATGAGCAGTTCTTC. It specifies CASSQVGKKYNEQFF.

Here the CDR3 reads CASSSFGTVYEQYF. CDR3 DNA sequence: TGTGCCAGCAGCAGCTTCGGGACAGTCTACGAGCAGTACTTC. The rearrangement links TRBV6-2 or TRBV6-3 to TRBJ2-7; 7 nucleotides line up with TRBD1. The length of the CDR3 is 14 residues. Per the germline V gene, CDR1 is MNHEY and CDR2 is SVGEGT. The V segment lost 6 bases and the J segment 3 bases; nucleotides outside the gene matches: 8.

The chain combines TRBV19 with TRBJ2-5, with D possibly matching TRBD1 (6 bases). Germline V gene data show CDR1 as LNHDA and CDR2 as SQIVND (reference sequence). This CDR3 is built from 16 residues. V was trimmed by 3 bases and J by 2 bases, leaving 16 bases between them. The CDR3 spells CASSMGSYRVQETQYF. In DNA, the CDR3 is TGTGCCAGTAGTATGGGCTCTTACAGGGTTCAAGAGACCCAGTACTTC.

The chain combines TRBV18 with TRBJ2-5; 7 bases are shared with TRBD2. CDR1 and CDR2 from the germline V gene are KGHSH and LQKENI. The CDR3 contains 13 residues. V trimming: 5 bases; J trimming: 2 bases; junction bases outside the gene matches: 2. The CDR3 is CASSRGGQETQYF. The CDR3 nucleotides are TGTGCCAGCTCAAGGGGAGGGCAAGAGACCCAGTACTTC.

This clone was detected only once. The chain links TRBV18 to TRBJ2-5, with TRBD2 as a possible D gene (6 bases). CDR1 and CDR2 (germline): KGHSH, LQKENI. This CDR3 contains 17 residues. V shed 2 bases and J shed 2 bases, with 18 bases lying between them. CDR3 bases: TGTGCCAGCTCACCAAGCTGGGCGGGGAGCCTTCAAGAGACCCAGTACTTC. This translates into CASSPSWAGSLQETQYF.

V gene TRBV18 combines with J gene TRBJ1-5, with D possibly being TRBD1 (6 bases). V was clipped by 0 bases and J by 2 bases, with 11 bases between them. The germline V gene encodes CDR1 KGHSH and CDR2 LQKENI. This CDR3 spans 16 amino acids. The CDR3 bases are TGTGCCAGCTCACCACCGGGGTCAGGGGGCAATCAGCCCCAGCATTTT. This sequence encodes CASSPPGSGGNQPQHF.

The chain employs TRBV11-2 and TRBJ2-7, with D unclear. The CDR3 is made up of 13 amino acids. CDR1 is SGHAT and CDR2 is FQNNGV in the germline V gene. V lost 5 bases to trimming and J lost 5 bases, with 13 bases between them. The chain's CDR3 is CASSPWASDEQYF. Here the CDR3 DNA reads TGTGCCAGCAGCCCCTGGGCTTCGGACGAGCAGTACTTC.

Comments on this clone: The sample has other DNA sequences that encode this CDR3 too. The CDR3 DNA is TGCGCCAGCAGCCAAGGGCCAGGGGACTACGAGCAGTACTTC. As protein: CASSQGPGDYEQYF. The V gene is TRBV4-1, the J gene TRBJ2-7; D possibly corresponds to TRBD1 (6 bases). This CDR3 has 14 residues. The germline gives CDR1 MGHRA, CDR2 YSYEKL. V gave up 1 base and J gave up 3 bases, with 10 bases separating them.